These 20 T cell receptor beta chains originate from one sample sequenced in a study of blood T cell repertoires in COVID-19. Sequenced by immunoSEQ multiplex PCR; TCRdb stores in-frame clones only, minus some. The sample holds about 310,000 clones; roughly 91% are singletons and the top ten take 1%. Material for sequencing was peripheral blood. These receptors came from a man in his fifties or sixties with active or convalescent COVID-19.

CDR3 sequence (DNA): TGCAGCGTTGAGGGGCATCGCTCCTACGAGCAGTACTTC. Encoded protein: CSVEGHRSYEQYF. The rearrangement joins TRBV29-1 to TRBJ2-7; TRBD1 might be the D (5 bases). Germline CDR1 is SQVTM and CDR2 is ANQGSEA. The CDR3 is 13 amino acids. Trimming cost V 3 bases and J 0 bases, with 9 bases left between them.

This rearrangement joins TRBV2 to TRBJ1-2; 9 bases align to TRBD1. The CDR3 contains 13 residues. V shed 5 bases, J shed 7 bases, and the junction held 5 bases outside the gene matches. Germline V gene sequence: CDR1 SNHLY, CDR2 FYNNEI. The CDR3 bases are TGTGCCAGCAGTCGACAGGGGGTCGCTGGCTACACCTTC. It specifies CASSRQGVAGYTF.

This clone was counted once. The CDR3 reads CATSGLAGETQYF. The CDR3 bases are TGTGCCACCAGTGGACTAGCGGGGGAGACCCAGTACTTC. The rearrangement uses TRBV24-1 and TRBJ2-5, with TRBD2 matching 11 bases. The CDR3 consists of 13 residues. The V gene end was trimmed by 5 bases and the J gene end by 5 bases; junction bases not matched to a gene: 0. Germline CDR1 is KGHDR and CDR2 is SFDVKD.

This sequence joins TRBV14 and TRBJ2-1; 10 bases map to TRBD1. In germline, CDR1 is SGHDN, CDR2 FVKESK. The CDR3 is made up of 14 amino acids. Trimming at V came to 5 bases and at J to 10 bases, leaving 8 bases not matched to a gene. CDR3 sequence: CASSLGQGMGEQFF. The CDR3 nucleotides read TGTGCCAGCAGCTTGGGACAGGGGATGGGGGAGCAGTTCTTC.

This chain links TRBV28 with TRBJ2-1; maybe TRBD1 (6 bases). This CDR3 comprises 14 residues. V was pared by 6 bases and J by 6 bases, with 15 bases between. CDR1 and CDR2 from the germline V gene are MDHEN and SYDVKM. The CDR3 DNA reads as TGTGCCAGCAGCACTACAGGGCAGGGCAATGAGCAGTTCTTC. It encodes CASSTTGQGNEQFF.

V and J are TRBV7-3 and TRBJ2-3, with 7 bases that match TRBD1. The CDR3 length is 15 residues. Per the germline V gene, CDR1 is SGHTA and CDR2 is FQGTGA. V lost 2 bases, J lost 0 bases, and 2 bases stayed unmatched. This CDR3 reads CASSLRQGSTDTQYF. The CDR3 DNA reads TGTGCCAGCAGCTTACGACAGGGTAGCACAGATACGCAGTATTTT.

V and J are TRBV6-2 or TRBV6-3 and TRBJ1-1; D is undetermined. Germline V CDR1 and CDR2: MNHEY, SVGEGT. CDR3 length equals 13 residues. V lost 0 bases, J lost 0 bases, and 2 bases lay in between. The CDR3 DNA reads TGTGCCAGCAGTTACTCCTTGAACACTGAAGCTTTCTTT. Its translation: CASSYSLNTEAFF.

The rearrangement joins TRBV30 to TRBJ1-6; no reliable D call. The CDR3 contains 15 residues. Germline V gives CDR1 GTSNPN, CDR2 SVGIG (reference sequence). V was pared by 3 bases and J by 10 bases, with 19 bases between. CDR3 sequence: CAWRQVEGFNSPLHF. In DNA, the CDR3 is TGTGCCTGGAGGCAAGTAGAGGGATTCAACTCACCCCTCCACTTT.

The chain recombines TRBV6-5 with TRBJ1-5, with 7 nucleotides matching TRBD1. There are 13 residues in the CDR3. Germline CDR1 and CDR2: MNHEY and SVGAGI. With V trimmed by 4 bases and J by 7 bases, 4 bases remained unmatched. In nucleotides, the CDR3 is TGTGCCAGCAGTTTCGACAGGGACCAGCCCCAGCATTTT. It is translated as CASSFDRDQPQHF.

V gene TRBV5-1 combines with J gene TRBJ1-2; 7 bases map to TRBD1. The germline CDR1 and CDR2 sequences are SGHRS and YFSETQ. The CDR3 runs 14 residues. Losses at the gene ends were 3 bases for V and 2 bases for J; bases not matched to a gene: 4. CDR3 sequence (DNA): TGCGCCAGCAGCTACGGGACAGAAAACTATGGCTACACCTTC. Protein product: CASSYGTENYGYTF.

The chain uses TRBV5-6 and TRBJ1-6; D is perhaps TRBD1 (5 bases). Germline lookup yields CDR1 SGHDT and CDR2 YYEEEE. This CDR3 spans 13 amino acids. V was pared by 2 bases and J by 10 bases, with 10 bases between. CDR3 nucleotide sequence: TGTGCCAGCAGCTTAGACAGATGGTCACCCCTCCACTTT. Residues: CASSLDRWSPLHF.

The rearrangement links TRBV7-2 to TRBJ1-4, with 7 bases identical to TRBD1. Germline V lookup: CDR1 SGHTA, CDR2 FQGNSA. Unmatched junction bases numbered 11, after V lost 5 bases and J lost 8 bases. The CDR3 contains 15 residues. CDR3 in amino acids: CASSQGGGSGEKLFF. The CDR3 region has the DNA TGTGCCAGCAGCCAAGGAGGGGGCAGCGGAGAAAAACTGTTTTTT. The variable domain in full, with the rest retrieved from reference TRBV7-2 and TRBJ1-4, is GAGVSQSPSNKVTEKGKDVELRCDPISGHTALYWYRQSLGQGLEFLIYFQGNSAPDKSGLPSDRFSAERTGGSVSTLTIQRTQQEDSAVYLCASSQGGGSGEKLFFGSGTQLSVL.

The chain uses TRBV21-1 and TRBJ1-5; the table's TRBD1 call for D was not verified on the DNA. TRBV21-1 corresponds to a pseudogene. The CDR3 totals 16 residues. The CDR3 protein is CASSKDGALSNQPQHF. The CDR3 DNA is TGTGCCAGCAGCAAAGATGGGGCCCTTAGCAATCAGCCCCAGCATTTT.

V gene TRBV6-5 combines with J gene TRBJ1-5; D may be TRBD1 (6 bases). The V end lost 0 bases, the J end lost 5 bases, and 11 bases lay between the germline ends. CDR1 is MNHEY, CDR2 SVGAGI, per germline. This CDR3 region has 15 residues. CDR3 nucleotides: TGTGCCAGCAGTTACTCAGGGACAAGAGATCAGCCCCAGCATTTT. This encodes CASSYSGTRDQPQHF.

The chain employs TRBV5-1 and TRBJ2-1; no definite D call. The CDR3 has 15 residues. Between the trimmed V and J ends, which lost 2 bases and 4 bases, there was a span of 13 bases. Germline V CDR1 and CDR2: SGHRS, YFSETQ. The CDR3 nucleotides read TGCGCCAGCAGCTTTGAGGCAGCTGGGTACAATGAGCAGTTCTTC. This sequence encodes CASSFEAAGYNEQFF.

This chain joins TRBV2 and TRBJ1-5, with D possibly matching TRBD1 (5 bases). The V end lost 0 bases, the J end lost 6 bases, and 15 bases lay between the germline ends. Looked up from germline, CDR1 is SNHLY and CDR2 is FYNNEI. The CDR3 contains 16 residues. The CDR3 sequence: CASSEAPGRVLQPQHF. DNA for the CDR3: TGTGCCAGCAGTGAAGCTCCGGGCAGGGTCCTTCAGCCCCAGCATTTT.

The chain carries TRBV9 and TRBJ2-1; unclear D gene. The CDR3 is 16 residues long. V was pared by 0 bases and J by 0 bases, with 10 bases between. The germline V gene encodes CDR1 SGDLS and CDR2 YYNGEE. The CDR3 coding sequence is TGTGCCAGCAGCGTAGACAGCCGTAGCTCCTACAATGAGCAGTTCTTC. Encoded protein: CASSVDSRSSYNEQFF.

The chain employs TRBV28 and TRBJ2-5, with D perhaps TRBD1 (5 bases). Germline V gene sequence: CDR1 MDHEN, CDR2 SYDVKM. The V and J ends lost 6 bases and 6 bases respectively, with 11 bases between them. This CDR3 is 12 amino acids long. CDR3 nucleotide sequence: TGTGCCAGCAGCTCCGACAGTCAGACCCAGTACTTC. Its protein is CASSSDSQTQYF.

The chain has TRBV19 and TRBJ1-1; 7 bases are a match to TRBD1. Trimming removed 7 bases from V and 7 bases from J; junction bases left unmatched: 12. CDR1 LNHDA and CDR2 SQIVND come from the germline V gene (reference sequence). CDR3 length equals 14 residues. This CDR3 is CASKRGDREFEAFF. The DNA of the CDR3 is TGTGCCAGTAAACGGGGAGACAGGGAATTTGAAGCTTTCTTT.

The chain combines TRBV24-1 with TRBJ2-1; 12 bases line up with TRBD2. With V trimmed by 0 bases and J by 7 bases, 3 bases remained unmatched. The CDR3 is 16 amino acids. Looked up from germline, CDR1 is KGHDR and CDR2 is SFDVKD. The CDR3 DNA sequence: TGTGCCACCAGTGATTTGGCTAGCGGGGGGGTGAATGAGCAGTTCTTC. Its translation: CATSDLASGGVNEQFF.